The present entry profiles one TCR beta chain with its context. The sample belongs to a study of technical replicates of blood from several donors. V lost 1 base, J lost 5 bases, and 4 bases stayed unmatched. CDR1 is ENHRY and CDR2 is SYGVKD in the germline V gene. This CDR3 comprises 15 residues. The method was immunoSEQ multiplex PCR; TCRdb's version includes in-frame clones alone and lacks a portion of them. This sample carries fewer than 85,000 clones, just over 95% of them seen once, and the ten largest clones take around 0.31%. The sequencing sample was made of T cells isolated from PBMCs. The source of this sequence is a human donor in good health. The V and J genes are TRBV10-3 and TRBJ2-7, with 11 bases identical to TRBD2. The CDR3 DNA reads TGTGCCATCAGTGAGTTGACTAGCGGGAACCACGAGCAGTACTTC. It yields the protein CAISELTSGNHEQYF.